The next 2 T cell receptor beta chains were all read from a single sample in a study of T cells in Graves' hyperthyroidism and ophthalmopathy. RNA transcripts gave rise to amplified TCR beta CDR3 regions. HTBI primers were employed in a first-round RT-PCR of the TCR CDR3. Via MiXCR, TCRdb re-called the multiplex PCR reads, giving one row per CDR3 protein. The sample lists fewer than 600,000 distinct CDR3 sequences; 14% were seen once. The specimen sequenced was blood. All receptors derive from a woman aged 40 to 50 with Graves' hyperthyroidism.

This sequence joins TRBV30 and TRBJ1-5; maybe TRBD1 (5 bases). Germline CDR1 GTSNPN, CDR2 SVGIG (reference sequence). The germline V and J ends were trimmed by 1 base and 4 bases, with 14 bases remaining between them. The CDR3 runs to 15 residues. The CDR3 region is CAWSDGPKGNQPQHF. Here the CDR3 DNA reads TGTGCCTGGAGTGACGGGCCCAAGGGGAATCAGCCCCAGCATTTT.

The chain couples TRBV25-1 to TRBJ2-7, with 8 bases fitting TRBD1. Trimming at V came to 4 bases and at J to 5 bases, leaving 13 bases not matched to a gene. In germline, CDR1 is MGHDK, CDR2 SYGVNS. The CDR3 loop spans 16 amino acids. The CDR3 region has the DNA TGTGCCAGCAGTGTGTCCCGTGGTCAGGGGGCCCACGAGCAGTACTTC. It encodes CASSVSRGQGAHEQYF.